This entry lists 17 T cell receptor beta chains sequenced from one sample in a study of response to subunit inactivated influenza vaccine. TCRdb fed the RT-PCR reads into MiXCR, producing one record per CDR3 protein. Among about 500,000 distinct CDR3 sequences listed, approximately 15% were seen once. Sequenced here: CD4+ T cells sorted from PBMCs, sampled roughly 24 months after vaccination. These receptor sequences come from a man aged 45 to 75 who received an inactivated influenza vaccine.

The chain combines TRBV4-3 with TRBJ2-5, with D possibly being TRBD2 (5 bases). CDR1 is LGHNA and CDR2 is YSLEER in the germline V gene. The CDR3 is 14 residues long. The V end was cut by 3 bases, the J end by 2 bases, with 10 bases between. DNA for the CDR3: TGCGCCAGCAGCCATGAAGGACTGCAAGAGACCCAGTACTTC. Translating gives CASSHEGLQETQYF.

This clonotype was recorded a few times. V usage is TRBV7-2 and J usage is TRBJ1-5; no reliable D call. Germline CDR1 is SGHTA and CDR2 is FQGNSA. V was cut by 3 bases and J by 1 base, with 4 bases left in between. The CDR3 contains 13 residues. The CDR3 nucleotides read TGTGCCAGCAGCTTGCGCAGCAATCAGCCCCAGCATTTT. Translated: CASSLRSNQPQHF.

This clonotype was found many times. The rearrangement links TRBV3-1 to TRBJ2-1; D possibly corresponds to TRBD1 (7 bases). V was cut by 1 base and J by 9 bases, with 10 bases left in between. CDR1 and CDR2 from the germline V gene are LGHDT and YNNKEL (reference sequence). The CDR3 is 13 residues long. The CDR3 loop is CASSQGQGGEQFF. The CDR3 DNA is TGTGCCAGCAGCCAAGGACAGGGAGGTGAGCAGTTCTTC.

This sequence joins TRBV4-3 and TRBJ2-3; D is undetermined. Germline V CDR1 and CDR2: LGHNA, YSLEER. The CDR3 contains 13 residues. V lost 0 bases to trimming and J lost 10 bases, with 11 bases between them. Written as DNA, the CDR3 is TGCGCCAGCAGCCAAGATACTCGAGAGGCGCAGTATTTT. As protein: CASSQDTREAQYF.

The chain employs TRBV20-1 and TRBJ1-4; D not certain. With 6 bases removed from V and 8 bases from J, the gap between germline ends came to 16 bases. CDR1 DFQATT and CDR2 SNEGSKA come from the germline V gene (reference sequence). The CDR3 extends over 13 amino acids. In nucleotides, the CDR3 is TGCAGTGCCCCGGAGCCCCGGAGGGAAAAACTGTTTTTT. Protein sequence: CSAPEPRREKLFF.

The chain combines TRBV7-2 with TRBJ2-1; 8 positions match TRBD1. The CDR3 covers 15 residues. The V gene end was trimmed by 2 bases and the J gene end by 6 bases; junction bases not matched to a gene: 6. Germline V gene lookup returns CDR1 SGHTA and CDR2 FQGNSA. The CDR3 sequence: CASSLFGTGPNEQFF. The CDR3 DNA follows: TGTGCCAGCAGCTTATTTGGGACAGGCCCCAATGAGCAGTTCTTC.

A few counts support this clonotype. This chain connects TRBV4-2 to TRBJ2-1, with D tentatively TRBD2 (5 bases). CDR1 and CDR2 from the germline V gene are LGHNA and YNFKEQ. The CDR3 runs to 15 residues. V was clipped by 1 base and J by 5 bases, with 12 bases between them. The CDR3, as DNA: TGTGCCAGCAGCCAAGTAAGTTTAGCGAACAATGAGCAGTTCTTC. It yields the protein CASSQVSLANNEQFF.

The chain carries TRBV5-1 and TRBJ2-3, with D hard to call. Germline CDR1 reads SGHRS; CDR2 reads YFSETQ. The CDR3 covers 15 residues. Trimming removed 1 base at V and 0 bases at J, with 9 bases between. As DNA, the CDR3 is TGCGCCAGCAGCTTGTACCCCTCAAGCACAGATACGCAGTATTTT. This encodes CASSLYPSSTDTQYF.

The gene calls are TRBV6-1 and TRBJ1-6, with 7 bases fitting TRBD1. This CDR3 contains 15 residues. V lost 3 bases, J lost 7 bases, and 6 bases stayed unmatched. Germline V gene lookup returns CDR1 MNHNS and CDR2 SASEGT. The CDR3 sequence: CASSETGLGNSPLHF. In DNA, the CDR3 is TGTGCCAGCAGTGAGACAGGGCTGGGGAATTCACCCCTCCACTTT.

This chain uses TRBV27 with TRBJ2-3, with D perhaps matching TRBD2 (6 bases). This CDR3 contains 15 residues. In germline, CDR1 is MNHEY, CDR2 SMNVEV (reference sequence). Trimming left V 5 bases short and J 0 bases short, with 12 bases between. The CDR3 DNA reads TGTGCCAGCAGTCCCAGCGGGCTGAGCACAGATACGCAGTATTTT. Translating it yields CASSPSGLSTDTQYF.

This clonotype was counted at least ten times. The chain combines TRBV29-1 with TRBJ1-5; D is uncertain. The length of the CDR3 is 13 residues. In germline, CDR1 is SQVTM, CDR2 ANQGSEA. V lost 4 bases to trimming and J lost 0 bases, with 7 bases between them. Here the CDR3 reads CSVGSNSNQPQHF. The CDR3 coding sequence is TGCAGCGTTGGTTCCAATAGCAATCAGCCCCAGCATTTT.

In DNA, the CDR3 is TGTGCCAGCAGCGTAGCAAGTCAGGGAGTGAATGAGCAGTTCTTC. The encoded protein is CASSVASQGVNEQFF. The V gene is TRBV9, the J gene TRBJ2-1; the D gene could be TRBD1 or TRBD2 (5 bases each). CDR3 length: 15 amino acids. V shed 0 bases and J shed 7 bases, with 14 bases lying between them. Germline CDR1 is SGDLS and CDR2 is YYNGEE. Filled out from reference TRBV9 and TRBJ2-1, the complete variable domain reads DSGVTQTPKHLITATGQRVTLRCSPRSGDLSVYWYQQSLDQGLQFLIQYYNGEERAKGNILERFSAQQFPDLHSELNLSSLELGDSALYFCASSVASQGVNEQFFGPGTRLTVL.

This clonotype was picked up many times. The CDR3 here is CASSTLVRDTEAFF. The CDR3 DNA reads TGTGCCAGCAGTACCCTGGTCCGGGACACTGAAGCTTTCTTT. The rearrangement links TRBV6-1 to TRBJ1-1; D call uncertain. V lost 5 bases to trimming and J lost 3 bases, with 13 bases between them. Germline CDR1 MNHNS, CDR2 SASEGT. CDR3 length equals 14 residues.

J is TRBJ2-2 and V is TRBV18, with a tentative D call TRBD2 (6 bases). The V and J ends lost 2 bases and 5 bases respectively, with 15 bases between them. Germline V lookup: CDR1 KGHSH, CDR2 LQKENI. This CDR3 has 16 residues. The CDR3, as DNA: TGTGCCAGCTCACCATTAGCGGCCGCGCGAACCGGGGAGCTGTTTTTT. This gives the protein CASSPLAAARTGELFF.

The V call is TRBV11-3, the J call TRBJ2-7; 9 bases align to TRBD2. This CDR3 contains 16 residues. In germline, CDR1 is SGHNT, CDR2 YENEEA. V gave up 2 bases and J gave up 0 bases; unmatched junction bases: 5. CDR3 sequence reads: CASSLYAGLASYEQYF. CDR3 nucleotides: TGTGCCAGCAGCTTATATGCGGGACTAGCCTCCTACGAGCAGTACTTC.

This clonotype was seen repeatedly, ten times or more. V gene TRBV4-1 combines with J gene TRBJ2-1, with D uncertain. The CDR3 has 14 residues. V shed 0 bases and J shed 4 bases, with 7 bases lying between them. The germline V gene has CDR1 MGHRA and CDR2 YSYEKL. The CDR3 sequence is CASSQEFLYNEQFF. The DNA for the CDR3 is TGCGCCAGCAGCCAAGAGTTTCTATACAATGAGCAGTTCTTC.

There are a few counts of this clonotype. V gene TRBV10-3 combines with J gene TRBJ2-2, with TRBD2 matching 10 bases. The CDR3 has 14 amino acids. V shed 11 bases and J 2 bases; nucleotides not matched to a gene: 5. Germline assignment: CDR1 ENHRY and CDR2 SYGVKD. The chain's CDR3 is CAASSGRNTGELFF. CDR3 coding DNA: TGTGCCGCATCTAGCGGGAGAAACACCGGGGAGCTGTTTTTT.